The text below deals with one TCR beta chain. The sample belongs to a study of T cell changes during pregnancy in multiple sclerosis. Produced via immunoSEQ multiplex PCR; TCRdb's table is partial and in-frame only. The repertoire holds approximately 48,000 clones, with around 94% as singletons. The sequencing used CD4+ T cells from peripheral blood mononuclear cells, collected in the second trimester of pregnancy. The clonotype was recovered from a female donor with multiple sclerosis, enrolled in a pregnancy study.

The CDR3 loop is CASSLAIGRAKNIQYF. The CDR3 DNA reads as TGTGCCAGCAGCTTAGCCATCGGGAGAGCCAAAAACATTCAGTACTTC. The chain employs TRBV7-2 and TRBJ2-4; perhaps TRBD2 as D (6 bases). From germline, CDR1 is SGHTA and CDR2 FQGNSA. The V gene lost 0 bases and the J gene lost 0 bases, with 9 bases spanning the gap. The CDR3 has 16 residues.